This TCR beta chain was observed in a study of OX40 agonist ivuxolimab in advanced cancers. Turning to the study itself: Under the entry rules, prior anti-PD-1, anti-PD-L1 or anti-CTLA-4 therapy was allowed, and 40% had some. General observations from the study: The study found that CD8+ T cells averaged more expanded clones than CD4+. At doses 0.1 to 3.0 mg/kg, CD4+ and CD8+ clones expanded.

This clone was counted once. Its matching antigen is unknown. This table comes from immunoSEQ multiplex PCR, and its TCRdb copy is limited to in-frame clones, with some not included. The sample lists more than 55,000 clones; roughly nine tenths were seen once. The sequences come from CD4+ or CD8+ T cells sorted from blood, collected in a trial of the OX40 agonist ivuxolimab. This receptor was obtained from an adult with an advanced solid tumor such as melanoma, head and neck, liver or kidney cancer.

The CDR3 loop is CASSLGGGRETQYF. The CDR3 DNA reads as TGCGCCAGCAGCTTGGGCGGGGGACGGGAGACCCAGTACTTC. The V gene is TRBV5-1, the J gene TRBJ2-5, with 7 bases fitting TRBD2. J was trimmed by 5 bases and V by 0 bases; bases with no gene match: 4. CDR1 and CDR2 (germline): SGHRS, YFSETQ. The CDR3 has 14 residues. The full variable domain, its missing parts supplied by reference TRBV5-1 and TRBJ2-5, is KAGVTQTPRYLIKTRGQQVTLSCSPISGHRSVSWYQQTPGQGLQFLFEYFSETQRNKGNFPGRFSGRQFSNSRSEMNVSTLELGDSALYLCASSLGGGRETQYFGPGTRLLVL.